This TCR beta chain is from a study of CD8+ T cells in alopecia areata. Looking at the study overall: The study gave treated patients oral tofacitinib at 5 to 10 mg twice daily.

This clone was counted once. Its antigen is still unknown. RNA was isolated and reverse transcribed to cDNA, the sequencing template. The assay was immunoSEQ multiplex PCR, and TCRdb's table has in-frame clones only and misses some. This repertoire shows some 240,000 clones, around 62% found once; its top ten account for approximately 0.5%. Both peripheral blood and punch biopsies of lesional scalp skin were obtained from patients who had alopecia areata. The V end lost 0 bases, the J end lost 2 bases, and 14 bases lay between the germline ends. The CDR3 extends over 16 amino acids. Germline CDR1 reads SEHNR; CDR2 reads FQNEAQ (reference sequence). Study results and limitations: Between patients, shared TCR sequences were less clear than in mice. This was possibly due in part to HLA diversity in the patient population. Normal skin contains resident alphabeta T cells, and these are also sequenced in scalp samples.

The source was CD4+ T cells sorted from blood, collected at week 0. V and J are TRBV7-9 and TRBJ2-7, with D perhaps TRBD1 (6 bases). The source of this sequence is a human donor with alopecia areata. The CDR3 DNA reads as TGTGCCAGCAGCTTAGCACAGGGTCGTTTCCCCTACGAGCAGTACTTC. This codes for CASSLAQGRFPYEQYF.